There are many counts of the clone carrying this T cell receptor (beta chain). What was amplified from RNA transcripts were TCR beta CDR3 regions. TCR CDR3 regions were first amplified by RT-PCR with HTBI primers. TCRdb fed the multiplex PCR reads into MiXCR, producing one record per CDR3 protein. The repertoire holds nearly 600,000 distinct CDR3 sequences, with around 14% as singletons. Germline V gene lookup returns CDR1 SGHNT and CDR2 YENEEA. Trimming removed 5 bases from V and 4 bases from J; junction bases left unmatched: 6. This CDR3 comprises 15 residues. The data originate from a study of T cells in Graves' hyperthyroidism and ophthalmopathy.

Input material: blood. The sequence derives from a young woman with Graves' ophthalmopathy. The chain is built from TRBV11-3 and TRBJ2-1, with TRBD1 matching over 9 bases. CDR3 loop: CASSRGTGNYNEQFF. In DNA, the CDR3 is TGTGCCAGCAGCCGCGGGACAGGGAATTACAATGAGCAGTTCTTC. Full variable domain (rest looked up from reference TRBV11-3 and TRBJ2-1): EAGVVQSPRYKIIEKKQPVAFWCNPISGHNTLYWYLQNLGQGPELLIRYENEEAVDDSQLPKDRFSAERLKGVDSTLKIQPAELGDSAVYLCASSRGTGNYNEQFFGPGTRLTVL.